This T cell receptor (beta chain) comes out of a study of blood T cell repertoires in COVID-19. About the study: The origin of the acute and convalescent COVID-19 samples was the United States, Italy and Spain. PBMCs, B-cell-depleted T cells, or T cells were the source of the cDNA or gDNA that made up the material.

Per the original data handling: Reference gene primer amplification gave estimated nucleated cell counts. TCRdb's copy holds only in-frame clones and misses some; the assay was immunoSEQ multiplex PCR. Clone size and the V and J calls come from that table; the DNA yielded D and trimming. The data contain roughly 360,000 clones, approximately 77% of them singletons. The receptor's source is a human donor with acute or convalescent COVID-19. The donor label of this sample is uncertain. The source material was peripheral blood.

The CDR3 DNA follows: TGTGCCAGCAGTCCCAACAGGCCCCCTTTAGGCGAGCAGTACTTC. Its protein is CASSPNRPPLGEQYF. The chain recombines TRBV6-5 with TRBJ2-7; D is perhaps TRBD1 (5 bases). V was pared by 5 bases and J by 6 bases, with 20 bases between. The germline V gene has CDR1 MNHEY and CDR2 SVGAGI. This CDR3 contains 15 residues.